The 24 T cell receptor beta chains given below trace back to one sample, sequenced in a study of T cell repertoires in cytomegalovirus infection. TCRdb passed the reads through MiXCR, listing each CDR3 protein once. Of roughly 300,000 distinct CDR3 sequences in the sample, about 26% are singletons; the top ten hold roughly 14%. Sequenced input: PBMCs. These receptors were obtained from a human donor in good health (CMV status not recorded). Some clones in this sample may be carry-over from other donors' samples.

The chain carries TRBV24-1 and TRBJ2-3; TRBD2 agrees at 10 bases. Germline lookup yields CDR1 KGHDR and CDR2 SFDVKD. The CDR3 covers 14 residues. Trimming cost V 12 bases and J 2 bases; bases outside gene matches: 7. The CDR3 nucleotides read TGTGCCGTCACTAGCGGGGAACCCACAGATACGCAGTATTTT. Its translation is CAVTSGEPTDTQYF.

The chain uses TRBV10-3 and TRBJ2-7; D unclear. This CDR3 spans 13 amino acids. The V end lost 4 bases, the J end lost 0 bases, and 7 bases lay between the germline ends. Germline V CDR1 and CDR2: ENHRY, SYGVKD. CDR3 coding DNA: TGTGCCATCAGTGGGCTAGGCTCCTACGAGCAGTACTTC. Residues: CAISGLGSYEQYF.

This clonotype has ten or more counts. The gene calls are TRBV4-3 and TRBJ2-7; D not certain. Germline V CDR1 and CDR2: LGHNA, YSLEER. The germline V and J ends were trimmed by 0 bases and 0 bases, with 9 bases remaining between them. CDR3 length equals 15 residues. Here the CDR3 reads CASSQDAVRSYEQYF. The CDR3 DNA sequence: TGCGCCAGCAGCCAAGACGCCGTCCGCTCCTACGAGCAGTACTTC.

This clonotype was picked up a small number of times. The chain has TRBV7-4 and TRBJ2-7, with 7 bases that match TRBD1. Trimming cost V 5 bases and J 2 bases; bases outside gene matches: 12. This CDR3 is built from 16 residues. CDR1 and CDR2 (germline): SGHVT, SQSDAQ. The CDR3, as DNA: TGTGCCAGCAGCAACCCTGGGACAGATGTACCCTACGAGCAGTACTTC. This codes for CASSNPGTDVPYEQYF. Using reference TRBV7-4 and TRBJ2-7 for the parts outside the CDR3, the full variable domain is GAGVSQSPRYKVAKRGRDVALRCDSISGHVTLYWYRQTLGQGSEVLTYSQSDAQRDKSGRPSGRFSAERPERSVSTLKIQRTEQGDSAVYLCASSNPGTDVPYEQYFGPGTRLTVT.

V is TRBV20-1 and J is TRBJ2-1, with TRBD2 matching 9 bases. The CDR3 consists of 16 residues. Germline CDR1 is DFQATT and CDR2 is SNEGSKA (reference sequence). The V gene end was trimmed by 0 bases and the J gene end by 7 bases; junction bases not matched to a gene: 10. DNA for the CDR3: TGCAGTGCTAGAGATCGGGGAGTAGCGGGGGCGAATGAGCAGTTCTTC. It yields the protein CSARDRGVAGANEQFF.

The chain has TRBV7-6 and TRBJ2-6; TRBD2 might be the D (6 bases). V gave up 1 base and J gave up 0 bases, with 7 bases separating them. This CDR3 has 16 amino acids. The germline V gene encodes CDR1 SGHVS and CDR2 FNYEAQ. The DNA of the CDR3 is TGTGCCAGCAGCTTAGGGGAGGTCTCTGGGGCCAACGTCCTGACTTTC. As protein: CASSLGEVSGANVLTF.

V and J are TRBV20-1 and TRBJ2-1; D is tentatively TRBD1 or TRBD2 (5 bases each). From germline, CDR1 is DFQATT and CDR2 SNEGSKA (reference sequence). The CDR3 runs to 12 residues. V was trimmed by 0 bases and J by 10 bases, leaving 10 bases between them. In nucleotides, the CDR3 is TGCAGTGCTAGAGATGGGGGACCAGAGCAGTTCTTC. It encodes CSARDGGPEQFF.

Ten or more counts support this clonotype. The chain is built from TRBV7-2 and TRBJ2-1; D is unresolved. The CDR3 runs 11 residues. CDR1 is SGHTA and CDR2 is FQGNSA in the germline V gene. The ends were cut back, 8 bases at V and 9 bases at J, with 11 bases in the middle. This chain's CDR3 is CASGQRGEQFF. CDR3 DNA: TGTGCCAGCGGCCAGCGTGGTGAGCAGTTCTTC.

The rearrangement uses TRBV20-1 and TRBJ2-1; tentative D call: TRBD2 (5 bases). The CDR3 covers 16 residues. The V gene's germline CDR1 is DFQATT and CDR2 SNEGSKA (reference sequence). Trimming took 6 bases from V and 3 from J, leaving 21 bases between them. The CDR3 DNA reads as TGCAGTGCCGGGATCACTAAGATGAGACGCTACAATGAGCAGTTCTTC. This translates into CSAGITKMRRYNEQFF.

This clonotype showed up just a few times. V usage is TRBV7-2 and J usage is TRBJ2-1; TRBD2 agrees at 8 bases. Germline V gene data show CDR1 as SGHTA and CDR2 as FQGNSA. The CDR3 loop spans 19 amino acids. V dropped 3 bases and J dropped 4; count of bases not matched to a gene: 17. The CDR3 here is CASSFRGGVLAVRYNEQFF. The CDR3 nucleotides read TGTGCCAGCAGCTTTCGGGGGGGGGTTTTAGCGGTGCGATACAATGAGCAGTTCTTC.

This clonotype came up many times. The chain joins TRBV7-2 to TRBJ1-2, with a tentative D call TRBD1 (5 bases). Germline V gene data show CDR1 as SGHTA and CDR2 as FQGNSA. The length of the CDR3 is 14 residues. V was clipped by 5 bases and J by 0 bases, with 10 bases between them. The CDR3 spells CASSPGISNYGYTF. CDR3 nucleotide sequence: TGTGCCAGCAGCCCAGGGATATCTAACTATGGCTACACCTTC.

The rearrangement joins TRBV7-3 to TRBJ2-1, with D possibly being TRBD1 (5 bases). The V gene lost 0 bases and the J gene lost 1 base, with 7 bases spanning the gap. The CDR3 extends over 15 amino acids. The V gene's germline CDR1 is SGHTA and CDR2 FQGTGA. CDR3 protein: CASSLTRASYNEQFF. In nucleotides, the CDR3 is TGTGCCAGCAGCTTAACCAGGGCTTCCTACAATGAGCAGTTCTTC.

At least ten counts were recorded for this clonotype. This rearrangement joins TRBV7-2 to TRBJ2-7; D is perhaps TRBD1 (6 bases). V was clipped by 5 bases and J by 4 bases, with 12 bases between them. The CDR3 is 13 residues long. Per germline, CDR1 SGHTA and CDR2 FQGNSA. CDR3 in amino acids: CASSRTGIYEQYF. In nucleotides, the CDR3 is TGTGCCAGCAGCAGAACAGGGATTTACGAGCAGTACTTC.

V and J are TRBV6-2 or TRBV6-3 and TRBJ2-7; perhaps TRBD2 as D (6 bases). V lost 5 bases, J lost 0 bases, and 11 bases lay in between. Germline CDR1 and CDR2: MNHEY and SVGEGT. This CDR3 has 14 amino acids. As DNA, the CDR3 is TGTGCCAGCAGTCGAGCGGGTCTCTCCTACGAGCAGTACTTC. Amino acids: CASSRAGLSYEQYF.

The gene calls are TRBV19 and TRBJ1-1; no clear D gene. Germline CDR1 and CDR2: LNHDA and SQIVND (reference sequence). The CDR3 covers 15 residues. Trimming pared 3 bases from V and 5 bases from J, leaving 16 bases between. The CDR3 nucleotides read TGTGCCAGTAGTATCGGCTTTGGGAGTTCAACTGAAGCTTTCTTT. Its translation is CASSIGFGSSTEAFF. Complete variable domain (other parts from reference TRBV19 and TRBJ1-1): DGGITQSPKYLFRKEGQNVTLSCEQNLNHDAMYWYRQDPGQGLRLIYYSQIVNDFQKGDIAEGYSVSREKKESFPLTVTSAQKNPTAFYLCASSIGFGSSTEAFFGQGTRLTVV.

V gene TRBV6-2 or TRBV6-3 combines with J gene TRBJ2-7; D call uncertain. The germline gives CDR1 MNHEY, CDR2 SVGEGT. V dropped 5 bases and J dropped 3 bases, with 8 bases sitting between them. The CDR3 runs 12 residues. The CDR3 DNA follows: TGTGCCAGCAGTGCTGTCGGCTACGAGCAGTACTTC. The encoded protein is CASSAVGYEQYF.

V gene TRBV20-1 combines with J gene TRBJ2-3; D might be TRBD1 or TRBD2, each matching 5 bases. Germline V gene lookup returns CDR1 DFQATT and CDR2 SNEGSKA (reference sequence). The CDR3 runs 17 residues. Trimming took 5 bases from V and 0 from J, leaving 21 bases between them. The CDR3 DNA follows: TGCAGTGCTGTCGGGGCAGGACCCTCGACTAGCACAGATACGCAGTATTTT. Its protein is CSAVGAGPSTSTDTQYF.

The chain links TRBV7-9 to TRBJ1-1; TRBD1 agrees at 7 bases. The germline CDR1 and CDR2 sequences are SEHNR and FQNEAQ (reference sequence). V dropped 5 bases and J dropped 6; count of bases not matched to a gene: 9. This CDR3 is 14 amino acids long. For the CDR3, the DNA is TGTGCCAGCAGCCCCAGACAGGGACCGGCTGAAGCTTTCTTT. Protein: CASSPRQGPAEAFF.

This clonotype showed up many times. This chain links TRBV7-8 with TRBJ2-7; weak D call: TRBD2 (6 bases). The CDR3 sequence is 14 residues long. Trimming pared 5 bases from V and 6 bases from J, leaving 17 bases between. Germline V gives CDR1 SGHVS, CDR2 FQNEAQ. The CDR3 here is CASSHGTLGLEQYF. The CDR3 bases are TGTGCCAGCAGCCACGGGACTTTAGGGCTCGAGCAGTACTTC.

At least ten counts were recorded for this clonotype. The rearrangement links TRBV7-2 to TRBJ1-2; D is possibly TRBD1 (5 bases). Trimming took off 6 bases at V and 3 bases at J, with 17 bases between the two ends. This CDR3 has 15 amino acids. The germline V gene has CDR1 SGHTA and CDR2 FQGNSA. Here the CDR3 DNA reads TGTGCCAGCAGTCCAGGGCCAGGGACCCACTATGGCTACACCTTC. It codes for CASSPGPGTHYGYTF. Drawing the rest from reference TRBV7-2 and TRBJ1-2, the complete variable domain is GAGVSQSPSNKVTEKGKDVELRCDPISGHTALYWYRQSLGQGLEFLIYFQGNSAPDKSGLPSDRFSAERTGGSVSTLTIQRTQQEDSAVYLCASSPGPGTHYGYTFGSGTRLTVV.

This clonotype was detected ten times or more. DNA for the CDR3: TGTGCCAGCAGCTTGAGGGGGGTCTACGAGCAGTACTTC. It codes for CASSLRGVYEQYF. This chain connects TRBV11-2 to TRBJ2-7; D may be TRBD1 or TRBD2 (6 bases each). Looked up from germline, CDR1 is SGHAT and CDR2 is FQNNGV. Trimming cost V 3 bases and J 3 bases, with 9 bases left between them. This CDR3 spans 13 amino acids.

In its sample, this clonotype was seen many times. This sequence joins TRBV7-2 and TRBJ1-5, with D maybe TRBD1 (6 bases). CDR3 length: 14 residues. V was clipped by 7 bases and J by 10 bases, with 20 bases between them. CDR1 and CDR2 from the germline V gene are SGHTA and FQGNSA. The CDR3 sequence: CASTLWAGDQPQHF. CDR3 DNA: TGTGCCAGCACCCTATGGGCAGGGGACCAACCCCAGCATTTT.

J is TRBJ1-1 and V is TRBV29-1, with 10 nucleotides matching TRBD1. CDR3 length: 13 amino acids. The V gene end was trimmed by 6 bases and the J gene end by 0 bases; junction bases not matched to a gene: 1. Germline CDR1 is SQVTM and CDR2 is ANQGSEA. CDR3 protein: CSVGTGVNTEAFF. The CDR3 coding sequence is TGCAGCGTGGGGACAGGGGTGAACACTGAAGCTTTCTTT.

The chain couples TRBV7-6 to TRBJ1-5, with D possibly TRBD1 on 6 matching bases. This CDR3 contains 13 residues. The germline CDR1 and CDR2 sequences are SGHVS and FNYEAQ. The ends were cut back, 7 bases at V and 4 bases at J, with 11 bases in the middle. CDR3 in DNA: TGTGCCAGCACCCGAGGGGGGAATCAGCCCCAGCATTTT. This gives the protein CASTRGGNQPQHF.